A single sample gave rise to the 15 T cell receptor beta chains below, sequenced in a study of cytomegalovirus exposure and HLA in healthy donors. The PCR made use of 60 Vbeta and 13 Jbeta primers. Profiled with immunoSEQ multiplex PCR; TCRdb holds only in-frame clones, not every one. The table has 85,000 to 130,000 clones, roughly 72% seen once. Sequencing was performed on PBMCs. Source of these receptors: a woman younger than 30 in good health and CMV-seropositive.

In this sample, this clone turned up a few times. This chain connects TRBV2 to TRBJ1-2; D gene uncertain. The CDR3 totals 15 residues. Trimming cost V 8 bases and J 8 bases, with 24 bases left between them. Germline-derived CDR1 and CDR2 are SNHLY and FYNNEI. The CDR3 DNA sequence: TGTGCCAGCTTTGAAGGGCAGACCCAAGCGGGAGGCTACACCTTC. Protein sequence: CASFEGQTQAGGYTF.

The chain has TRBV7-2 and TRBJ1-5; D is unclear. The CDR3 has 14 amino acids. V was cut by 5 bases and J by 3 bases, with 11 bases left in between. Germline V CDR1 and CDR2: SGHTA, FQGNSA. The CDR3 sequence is CASSQHGYNQPQHF. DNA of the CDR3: TGTGCCAGCAGCCAGCACGGGTACAATCAGCCCCAGCATTTT. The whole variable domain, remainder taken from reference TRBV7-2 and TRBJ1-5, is GAGVSQSPSNKVTEKGKDVELRCDPISGHTALYWYRQSLGQGLEFLIYFQGNSAPDKSGLPSDRFSAERTGGSVSTLTIQRTQQEDSAVYLCASSQHGYNQPQHFGDGTRLSIL.

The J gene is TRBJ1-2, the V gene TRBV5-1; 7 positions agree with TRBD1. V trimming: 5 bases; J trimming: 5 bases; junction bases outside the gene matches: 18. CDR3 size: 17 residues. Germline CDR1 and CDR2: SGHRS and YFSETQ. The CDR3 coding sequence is TGCGCCAGCAGTCCTAGACAGGGCGGCCCCCCCCCGTATGGCTACACCTTC. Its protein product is CASSPRQGGPPPYGYTF. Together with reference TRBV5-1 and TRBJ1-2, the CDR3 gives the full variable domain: KAGVTQTPRYLIKTRGQQVTLSCSPISGHRSVSWYQQTPGQGLQFLFEYFSETQRNKGNFPGRFSGRQFSNSRSEMNVSTLELGDSALYLCASSPRQGGPPPYGYTFGSGTRLTVV.

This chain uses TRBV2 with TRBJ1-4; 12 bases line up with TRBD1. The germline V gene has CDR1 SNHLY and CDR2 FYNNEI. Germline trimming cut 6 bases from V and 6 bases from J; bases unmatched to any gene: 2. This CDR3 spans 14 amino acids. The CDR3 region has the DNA TGTGCCAGCAGCAGGGACAGGGGGCATGAAAAACTGTTTTTT. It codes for CASSRDRGHEKLFF.

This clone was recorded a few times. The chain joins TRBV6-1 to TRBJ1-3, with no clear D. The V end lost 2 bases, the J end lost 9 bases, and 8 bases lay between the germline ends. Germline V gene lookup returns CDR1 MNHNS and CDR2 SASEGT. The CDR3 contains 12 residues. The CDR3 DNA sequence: TGTGCCAGCAGTGAATCGTTCGTCACCATATATTTT. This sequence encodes CASSESFVTIYF.

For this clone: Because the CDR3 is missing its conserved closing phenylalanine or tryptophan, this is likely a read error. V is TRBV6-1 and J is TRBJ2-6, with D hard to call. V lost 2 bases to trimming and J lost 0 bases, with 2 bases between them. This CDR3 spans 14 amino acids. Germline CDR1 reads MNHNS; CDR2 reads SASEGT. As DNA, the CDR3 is TGTGCCAGCAGTGAAATCTCTGGGGCCAACGTCCTGACTGTC. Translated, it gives CASSEISGANVLTV.

CDR3 sequence (DNA): TGTGCCATCAGGGGGGGAGGAGAGAAAGAGACCCAGTACTTC. Its protein is CAIRGGGEKETQYF. This chain connects TRBV10-3 to TRBJ2-5; possible D gene TRBD2, 6 bases. Germline CDR1 is ENHRY and CDR2 is SYGVKD. V was shortened by 6 bases and J by 3 bases, with 14 bases between the two germline ends. This CDR3 has 14 amino acids.

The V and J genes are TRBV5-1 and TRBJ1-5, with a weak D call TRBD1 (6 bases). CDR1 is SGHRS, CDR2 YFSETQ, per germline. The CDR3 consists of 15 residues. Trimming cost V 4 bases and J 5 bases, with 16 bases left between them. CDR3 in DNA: TGCGCCAGCAGCGAAACAGGGACGGAAGATCAGCCCCAGCATTTT. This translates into CASSETGTEDQPQHF. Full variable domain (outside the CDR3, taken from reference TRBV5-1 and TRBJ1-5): KAGVTQTPRYLIKTRGQQVTLSCSPISGHRSVSWYQQTPGQGLQFLFEYFSETQRNKGNFPGRFSGRQFSNSRSEMNVSTLELGDSALYLCASSETGTEDQPQHFGDGTRLSIL.

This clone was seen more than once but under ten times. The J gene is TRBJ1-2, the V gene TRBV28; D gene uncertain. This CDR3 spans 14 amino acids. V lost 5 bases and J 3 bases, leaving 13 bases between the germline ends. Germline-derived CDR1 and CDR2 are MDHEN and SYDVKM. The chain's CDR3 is CASSLSGEDYGYTF. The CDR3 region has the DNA TGTGCCAGCAGTCTCTCCGGGGAGGACTATGGCTACACCTTC.

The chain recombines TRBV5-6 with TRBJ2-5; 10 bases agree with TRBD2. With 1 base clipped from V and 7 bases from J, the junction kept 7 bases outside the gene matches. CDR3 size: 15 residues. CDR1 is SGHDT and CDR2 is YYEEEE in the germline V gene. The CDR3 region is CASSLWLAGEGTQYF. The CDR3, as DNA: TGTGCCAGCAGCTTGTGGCTAGCGGGAGAGGGGACCCAGTACTTC.

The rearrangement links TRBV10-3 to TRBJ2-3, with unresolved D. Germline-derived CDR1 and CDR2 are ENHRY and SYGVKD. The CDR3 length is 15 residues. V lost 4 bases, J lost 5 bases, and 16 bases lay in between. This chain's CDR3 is CAISAVTGVRDTQYF. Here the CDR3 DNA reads TGTGCCATCAGTGCTGTAACGGGTGTTCGAGATACGCAGTATTTT.

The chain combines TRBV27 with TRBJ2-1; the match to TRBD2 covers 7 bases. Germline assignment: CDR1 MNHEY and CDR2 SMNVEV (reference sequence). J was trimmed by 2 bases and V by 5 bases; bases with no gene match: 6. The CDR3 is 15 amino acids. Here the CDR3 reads CASSPGTIAYNEQFF. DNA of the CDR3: TGTGCCAGCAGTCCCGGGACTATCGCCTACAATGAGCAGTTCTTC.

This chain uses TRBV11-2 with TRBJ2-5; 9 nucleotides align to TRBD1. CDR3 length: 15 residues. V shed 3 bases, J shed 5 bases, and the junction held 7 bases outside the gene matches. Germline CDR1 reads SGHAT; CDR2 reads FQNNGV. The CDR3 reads CASSFIQGAGETQYF. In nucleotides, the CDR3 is TGTGCCAGCAGCTTCATACAGGGGGCAGGGGAGACCCAGTACTTC. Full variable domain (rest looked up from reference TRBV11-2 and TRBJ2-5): EAGVAQSPRYKIIEKRQSVAFWCNPISGHATLYWYQQILGQGPKLLIQFQNNGVVDDSQLPKDRFSAERLKGVDSTLKIQPAKLEDSAVYLCASSFIQGAGETQYFGPGTRLLVL.

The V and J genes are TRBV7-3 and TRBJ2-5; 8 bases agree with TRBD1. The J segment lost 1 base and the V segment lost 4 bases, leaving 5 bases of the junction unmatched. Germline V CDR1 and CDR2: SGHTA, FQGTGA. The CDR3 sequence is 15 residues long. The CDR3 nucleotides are TGTGCCAGCAGCTCGACAGGGGCCCTCCAAGAGACCCAGTACTTC. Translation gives CASSSTGALQETQYF.

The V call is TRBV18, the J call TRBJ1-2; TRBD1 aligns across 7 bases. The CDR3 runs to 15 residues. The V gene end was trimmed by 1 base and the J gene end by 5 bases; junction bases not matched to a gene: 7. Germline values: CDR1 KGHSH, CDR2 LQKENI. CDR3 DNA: TGTGCCAGCTCACCACTGGCGGCAGGGGGATATGGCTACACCTTC. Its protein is CASSPLAAGGYGYTF.